This T cell receptor (beta chain) was identified in a study of blood T cell repertoires in COVID-19. With V trimmed by 2 bases and J by 8 bases, 7 bases remained unmatched. CDR3 length: 16 amino acids. Germline V lookup: CDR1 MNHEY, CDR2 SVGAGI. Only in-frame clones appear in the TCRdb table, and some are missing; sequencing was by immunoSEQ multiplex PCR. The sample records tens of thousands of clones, approximately 86% being singletons. The TCR was taken from a man in his fifties or sixties with acute or convalescent COVID-19. The rearrangement links TRBV6-5 to TRBJ2-1; 12 bases map to TRBD2. Sequencing was performed on peripheral blood. DNA for the CDR3: TGTGCCAGCAGTTACGCTAGCGGGGGGGCTCGAGATGAGCAGTTCTTC. Translated, it gives CASSYASGGARDEQFF.